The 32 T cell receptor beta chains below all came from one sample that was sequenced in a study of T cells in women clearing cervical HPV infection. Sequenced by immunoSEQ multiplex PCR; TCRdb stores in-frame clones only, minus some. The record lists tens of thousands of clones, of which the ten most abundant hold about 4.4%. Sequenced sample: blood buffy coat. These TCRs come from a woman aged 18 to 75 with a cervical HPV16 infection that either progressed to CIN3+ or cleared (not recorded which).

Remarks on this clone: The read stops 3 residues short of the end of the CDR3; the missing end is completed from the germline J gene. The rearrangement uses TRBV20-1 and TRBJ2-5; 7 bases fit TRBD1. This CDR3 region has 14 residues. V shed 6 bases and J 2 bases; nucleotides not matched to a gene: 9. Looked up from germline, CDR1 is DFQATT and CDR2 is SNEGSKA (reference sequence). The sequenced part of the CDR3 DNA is TGCAGTGCGCAAACCGGGACAGAGCAAGAGACC. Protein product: CSAQTGTEQET. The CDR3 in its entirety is CSAQTGTEQETQYF.

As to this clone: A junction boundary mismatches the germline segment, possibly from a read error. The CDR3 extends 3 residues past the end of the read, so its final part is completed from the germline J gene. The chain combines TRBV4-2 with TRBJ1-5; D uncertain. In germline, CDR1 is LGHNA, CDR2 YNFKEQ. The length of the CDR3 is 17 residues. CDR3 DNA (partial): TGCGCCAGCAGCCAAGATTATCGTCCAGTAAGGGATCAGCCC. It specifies CASSQDYRPVRDQP. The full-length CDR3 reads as CASSQDYRPVRDQPQHF.

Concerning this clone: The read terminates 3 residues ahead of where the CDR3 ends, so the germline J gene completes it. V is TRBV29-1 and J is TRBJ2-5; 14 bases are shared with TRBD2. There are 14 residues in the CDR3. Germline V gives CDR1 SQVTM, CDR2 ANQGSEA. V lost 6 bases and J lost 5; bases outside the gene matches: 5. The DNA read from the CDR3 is TGCAGCGTACAGACTAGCGGGAGGGAGGAGACC. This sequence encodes CSVQTSGREET. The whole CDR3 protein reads CSVQTSGREETQYF.

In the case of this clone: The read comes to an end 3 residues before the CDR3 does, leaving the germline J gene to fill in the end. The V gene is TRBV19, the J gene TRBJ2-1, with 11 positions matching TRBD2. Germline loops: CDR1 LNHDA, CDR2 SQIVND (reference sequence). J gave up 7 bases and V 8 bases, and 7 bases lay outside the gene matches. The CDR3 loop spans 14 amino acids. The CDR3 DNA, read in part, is TGTGCCAGTTCTCGACTAGCGGGACGGAATGAG. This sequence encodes CASSRLAGRNE. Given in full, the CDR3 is CASSRLAGRNEQFF.

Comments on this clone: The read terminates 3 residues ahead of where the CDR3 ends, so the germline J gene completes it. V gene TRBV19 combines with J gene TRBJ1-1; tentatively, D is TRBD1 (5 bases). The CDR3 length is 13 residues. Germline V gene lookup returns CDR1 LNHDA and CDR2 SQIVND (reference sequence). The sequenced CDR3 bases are TGTGCCAGTCCGGTCCCAGGGACTTCGAAA. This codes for CASPVPGTSK. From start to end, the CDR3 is CASPVPGTSKAFF.

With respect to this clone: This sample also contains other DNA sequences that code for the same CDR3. CDR3 DNA, as far as it was read: TGTGCCTCCCTCATTGGACAAAACTCTGGAAACACC. This gives the protein CASLIGQNSGNT. The whole CDR3 protein is CASLIGQNSGNTIYF. This chain links TRBV30 with TRBJ1-3; D is perhaps TRBD1 (5 bases). The read gets to within 3 residues of the CDR3 end, and the germline J gene fills in the rest. Trimming pared 7 bases from V and 0 bases from J, leaving 16 bases between. CDR1 GTSNPN and CDR2 SVGIG come from the germline V gene (reference sequence). The length of the CDR3 is 15 residues.

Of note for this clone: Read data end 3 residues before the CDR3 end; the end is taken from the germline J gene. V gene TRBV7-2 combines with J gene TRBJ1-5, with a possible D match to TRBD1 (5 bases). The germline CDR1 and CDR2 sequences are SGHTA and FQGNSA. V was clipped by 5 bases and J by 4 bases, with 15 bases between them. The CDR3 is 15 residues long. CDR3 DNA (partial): TGTGCCAGCAGCCCGTTTGGGGGGGGGAATCAGCCC. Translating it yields CASSPFGGGNQP. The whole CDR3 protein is CASSPFGGGNQPQHF.

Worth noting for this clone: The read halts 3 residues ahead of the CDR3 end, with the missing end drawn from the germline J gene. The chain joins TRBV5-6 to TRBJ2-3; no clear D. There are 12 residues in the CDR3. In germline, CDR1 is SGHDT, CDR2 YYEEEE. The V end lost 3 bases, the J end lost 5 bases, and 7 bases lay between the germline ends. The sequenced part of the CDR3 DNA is TGTGCCAGCAGCTACCAGGAAGATACG. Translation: CASSYQEDT. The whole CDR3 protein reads CASSYQEDTQYF.

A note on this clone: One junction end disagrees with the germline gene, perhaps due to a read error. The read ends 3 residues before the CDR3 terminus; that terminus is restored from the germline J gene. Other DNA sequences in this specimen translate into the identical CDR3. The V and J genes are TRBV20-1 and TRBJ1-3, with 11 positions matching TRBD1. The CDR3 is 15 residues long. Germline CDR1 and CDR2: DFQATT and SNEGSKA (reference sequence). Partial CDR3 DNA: TGCAGTGCTCCGGACAGGGGGCTCGCTGGAAACACA. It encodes CSAPDRGLAGNT. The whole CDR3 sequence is CSAPDRGLAGNTIYF.

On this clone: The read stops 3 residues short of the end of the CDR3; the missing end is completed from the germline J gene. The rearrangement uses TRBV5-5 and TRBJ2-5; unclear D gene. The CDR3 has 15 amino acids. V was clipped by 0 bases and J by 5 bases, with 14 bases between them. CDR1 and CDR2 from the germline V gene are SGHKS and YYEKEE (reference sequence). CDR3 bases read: TGTGCCAGCAGCTTGGGGGCCTTACGGTGGGAGACC. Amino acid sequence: CASSLGALRWET. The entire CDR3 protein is CASSLGALRWETQYF.

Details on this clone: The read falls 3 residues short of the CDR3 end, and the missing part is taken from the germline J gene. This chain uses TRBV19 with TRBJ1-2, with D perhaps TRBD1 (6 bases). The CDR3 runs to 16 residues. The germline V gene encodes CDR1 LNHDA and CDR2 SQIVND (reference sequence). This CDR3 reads CASSPQFGGGSYDYTF. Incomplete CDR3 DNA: TGTGCCAGTTCCCCCCAATTCGGAGGGGGATCCTACGAC.

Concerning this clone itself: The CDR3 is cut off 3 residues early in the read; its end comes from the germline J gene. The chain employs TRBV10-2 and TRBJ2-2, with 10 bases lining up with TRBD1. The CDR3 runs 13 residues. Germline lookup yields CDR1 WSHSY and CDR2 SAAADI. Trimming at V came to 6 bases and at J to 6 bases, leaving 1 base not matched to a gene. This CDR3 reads CASRGQGPGELFF. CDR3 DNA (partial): TGCGCCAGCAGGGGACAGGGGCCCGGGGAG.

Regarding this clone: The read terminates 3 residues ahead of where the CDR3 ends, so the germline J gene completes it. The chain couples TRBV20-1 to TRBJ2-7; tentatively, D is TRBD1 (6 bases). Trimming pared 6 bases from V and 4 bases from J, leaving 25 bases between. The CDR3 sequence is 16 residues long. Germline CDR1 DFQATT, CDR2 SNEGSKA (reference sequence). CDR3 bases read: TGCAGTGCCGGTTCGCCGGGACATCAATTGGGGTACGAG. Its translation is CSAGSPGHQLGYE. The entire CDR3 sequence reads CSAGSPGHQLGYEQYF.

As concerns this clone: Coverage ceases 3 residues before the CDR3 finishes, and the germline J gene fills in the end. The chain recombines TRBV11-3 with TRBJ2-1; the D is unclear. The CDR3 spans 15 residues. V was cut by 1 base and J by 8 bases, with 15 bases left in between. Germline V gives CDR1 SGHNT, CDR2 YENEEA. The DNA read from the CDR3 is TGTGCCAGCAGCTTAGTTCCAGTCTTGGCTGATGAG. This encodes CASSLVPVLADE. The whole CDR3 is CASSLVPVLADEQFF.

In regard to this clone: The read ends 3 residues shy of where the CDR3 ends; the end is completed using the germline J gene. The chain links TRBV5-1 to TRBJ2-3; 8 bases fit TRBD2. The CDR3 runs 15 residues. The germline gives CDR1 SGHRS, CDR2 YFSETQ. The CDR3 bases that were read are TGCGCCAGCAGCTTGGGGGAGCGGGAGAAAGAGACG. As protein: CASSLGEREKET. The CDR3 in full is CASSLGEREKETQYF.

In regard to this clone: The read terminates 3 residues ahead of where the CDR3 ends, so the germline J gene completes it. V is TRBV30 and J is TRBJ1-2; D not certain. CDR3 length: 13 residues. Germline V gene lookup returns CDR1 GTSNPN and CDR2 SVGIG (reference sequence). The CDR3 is CAWAGLAKNIYTF. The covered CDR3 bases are TGTGCCTGGGCCGGCCTAGCCAAAAACATC.

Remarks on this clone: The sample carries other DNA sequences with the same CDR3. The CDR3 DNA, read in part, is TGTGCTAGTGGTTCACCTTTAGCGGGAAGCTCCTACAATGAG. This sequence encodes CASGSPLAGSSYNE. The whole CDR3 protein is CASGSPLAGSSYNEQFF. This chain links TRBV12-5 with TRBJ2-1, with 8 nucleotides matching TRBD2. The read gets to within 3 residues of the CDR3 end, and the germline J gene fills in the rest. The germline V gene encodes CDR1 LGHNT and CDR2 FRNRAP. The CDR3 extends over 17 amino acids. J lost 0 bases, V lost 4 bases, and 8 bases had no gene match.

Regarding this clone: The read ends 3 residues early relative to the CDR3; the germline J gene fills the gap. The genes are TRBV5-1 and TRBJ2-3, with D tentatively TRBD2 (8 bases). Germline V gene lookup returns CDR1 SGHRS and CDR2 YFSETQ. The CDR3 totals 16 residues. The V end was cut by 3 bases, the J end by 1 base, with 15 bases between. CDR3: CASSSGGAGGTDTQYF. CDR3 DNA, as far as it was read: TGCGCCAGCAGCTCAGGGGGAGCGGGGGGCACAGATACG.

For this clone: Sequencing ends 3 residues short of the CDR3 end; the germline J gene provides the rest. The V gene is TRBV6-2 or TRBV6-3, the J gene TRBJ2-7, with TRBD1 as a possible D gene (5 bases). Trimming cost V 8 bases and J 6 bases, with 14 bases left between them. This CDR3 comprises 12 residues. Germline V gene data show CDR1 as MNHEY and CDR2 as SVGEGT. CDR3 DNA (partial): TGTGCCAGCGGTTGGGGCCTCGGCGAG. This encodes CASGWGLGE. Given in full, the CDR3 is CASGWGLGEQYF.

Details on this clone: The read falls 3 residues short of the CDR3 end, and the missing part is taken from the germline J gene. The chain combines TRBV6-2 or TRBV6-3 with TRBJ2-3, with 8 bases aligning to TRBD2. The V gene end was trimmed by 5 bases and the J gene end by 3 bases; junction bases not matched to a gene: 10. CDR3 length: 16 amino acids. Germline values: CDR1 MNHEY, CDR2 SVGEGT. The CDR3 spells CASSQASGQGTDTQYF. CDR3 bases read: TGTGCCAGCAGTCAGGCTAGCGGGCAGGGAACAGATACG.

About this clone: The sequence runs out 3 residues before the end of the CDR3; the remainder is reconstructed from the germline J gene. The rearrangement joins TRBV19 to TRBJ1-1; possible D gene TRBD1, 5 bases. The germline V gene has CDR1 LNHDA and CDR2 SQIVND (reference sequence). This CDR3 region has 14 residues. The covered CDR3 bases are TGTGCCAGTAGTCAAGGGACTGCTCTTGAGGAA. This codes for CASSQGTALEE. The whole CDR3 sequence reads CASSQGTALEEAFF.

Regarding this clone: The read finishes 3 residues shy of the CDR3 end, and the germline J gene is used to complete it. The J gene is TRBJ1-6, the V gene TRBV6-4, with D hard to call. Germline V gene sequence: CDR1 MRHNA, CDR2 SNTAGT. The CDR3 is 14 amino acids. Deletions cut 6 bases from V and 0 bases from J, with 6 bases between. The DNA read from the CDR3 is TGTGCCAGCAGCGCGGGCTCCTATAATTCACCC. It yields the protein CASSAGSYNSP. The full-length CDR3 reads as CASSAGSYNSPLHF.

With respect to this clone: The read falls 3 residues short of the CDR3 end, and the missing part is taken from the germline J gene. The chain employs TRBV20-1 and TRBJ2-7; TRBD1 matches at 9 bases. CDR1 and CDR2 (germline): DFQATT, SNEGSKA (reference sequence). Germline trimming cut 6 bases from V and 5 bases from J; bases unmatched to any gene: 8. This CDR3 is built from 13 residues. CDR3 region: CSAQPGTGNEQYF. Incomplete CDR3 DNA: TGCAGTGCACAGCCCGGGACAGGGAACGAG.

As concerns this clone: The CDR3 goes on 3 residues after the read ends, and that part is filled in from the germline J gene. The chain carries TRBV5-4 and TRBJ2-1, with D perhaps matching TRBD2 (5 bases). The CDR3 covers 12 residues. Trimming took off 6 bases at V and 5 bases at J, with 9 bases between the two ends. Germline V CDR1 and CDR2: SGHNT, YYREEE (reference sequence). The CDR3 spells CASNGLNNEQFF. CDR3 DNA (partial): TGTGCCAGCAATGGACTGAACAATGAG.

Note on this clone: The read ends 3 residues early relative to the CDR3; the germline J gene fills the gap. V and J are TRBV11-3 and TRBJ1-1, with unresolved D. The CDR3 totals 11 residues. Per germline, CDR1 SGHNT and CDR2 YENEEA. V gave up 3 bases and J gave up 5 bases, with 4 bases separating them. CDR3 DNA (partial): TGTGCCAGCAGCTTCAGGACTGAA. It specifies CASSFRTE. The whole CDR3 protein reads CASSFRTEAFF. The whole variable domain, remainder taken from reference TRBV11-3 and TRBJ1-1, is EAGVVQSPRYKIIEKKQPVAFWCNPISGHNTLYWYLQNLGQGPELLIRYENEEAVDDSQLPKDRFSAERLKGVDSTLKIQPAELGDSAVYLCASSFRTEAFFGQGTRLTVV.

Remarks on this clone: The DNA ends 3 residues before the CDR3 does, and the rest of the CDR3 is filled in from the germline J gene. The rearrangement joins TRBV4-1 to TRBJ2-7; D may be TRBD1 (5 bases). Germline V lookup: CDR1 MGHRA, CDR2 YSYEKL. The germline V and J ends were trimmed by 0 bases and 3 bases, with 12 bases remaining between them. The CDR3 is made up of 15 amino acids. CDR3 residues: CASSQDGGAGYEQYF. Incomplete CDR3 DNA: TGCGCCAGCAGCCAAGATGGTGGGGCAGGCTACGAG.

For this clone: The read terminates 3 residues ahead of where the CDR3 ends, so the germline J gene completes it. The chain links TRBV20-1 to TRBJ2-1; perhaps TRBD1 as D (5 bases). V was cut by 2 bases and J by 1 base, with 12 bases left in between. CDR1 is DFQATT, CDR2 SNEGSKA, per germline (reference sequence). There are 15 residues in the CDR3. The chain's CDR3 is CSARLQGGSYNEQFF. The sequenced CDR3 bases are TGCAGTGCTAGACTTCAGGGTGGGTCCTACAATGAG.

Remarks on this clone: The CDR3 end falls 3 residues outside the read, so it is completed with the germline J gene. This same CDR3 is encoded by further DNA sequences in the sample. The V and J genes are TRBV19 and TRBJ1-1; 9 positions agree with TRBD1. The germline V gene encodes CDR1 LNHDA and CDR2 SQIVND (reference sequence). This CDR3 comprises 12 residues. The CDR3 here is CASSLQQGAAFF. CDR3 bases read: TGTGCCAGTAGCCTTCAACAGGGGGCA.

Partial CDR3 DNA: TGTGCCAGCTCCGAGGGACAGGTGAACTATGGC. Encoded protein: CASSEGQVNYG. The full CDR3 is CASSEGQVNYGYTF. The genes are TRBV18 and TRBJ1-2; TRBD1 agrees at 8 bases. With the read ending 3 residues before the CDR3 end, the germline J gene is used to fill in that end. The V segment lost 6 bases and the J segment 2 bases; nucleotides outside the gene matches: 5. The CDR3 consists of 14 residues. In germline, CDR1 is KGHSH, CDR2 LQKENI.

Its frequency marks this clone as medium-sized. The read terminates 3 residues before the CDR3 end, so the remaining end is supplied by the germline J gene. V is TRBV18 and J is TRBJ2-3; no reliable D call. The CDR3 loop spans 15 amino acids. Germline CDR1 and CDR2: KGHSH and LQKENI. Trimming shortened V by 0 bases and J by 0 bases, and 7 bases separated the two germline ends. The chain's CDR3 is CASSPPSVSTDTQYF. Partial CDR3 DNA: TGTGCCAGCTCACCACCATCGGTTAGCACAGATACG. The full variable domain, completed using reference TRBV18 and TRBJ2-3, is NAGVMQNPRHLVRRRGQEARLRCSPMKGHSHVYWYRQLPEEGLKFMVYLQKENIIDESGMPKERFSAEFPKEGPSILRIQQVVRGDSAAYFCASSPPSVSTDTQYFGPGTRLTVL.

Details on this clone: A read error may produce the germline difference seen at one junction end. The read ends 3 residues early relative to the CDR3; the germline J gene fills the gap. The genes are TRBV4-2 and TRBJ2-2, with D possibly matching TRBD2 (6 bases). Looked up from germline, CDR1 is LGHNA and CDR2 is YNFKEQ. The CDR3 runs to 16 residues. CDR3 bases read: TGCGCCAGCAGCCAAGTCGGCGGGGCACGGAACGGGGAG. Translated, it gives CASSQVGGARNGE. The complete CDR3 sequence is CASSQVGGARNGELFF.

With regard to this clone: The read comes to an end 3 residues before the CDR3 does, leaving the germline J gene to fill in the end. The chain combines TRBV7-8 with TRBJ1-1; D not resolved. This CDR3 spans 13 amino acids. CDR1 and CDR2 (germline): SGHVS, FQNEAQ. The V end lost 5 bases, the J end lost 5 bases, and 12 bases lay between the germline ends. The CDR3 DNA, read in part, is TGTGCCAGCAGCCAAATGAGGGTAACTGAA. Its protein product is CASSQMRVTE. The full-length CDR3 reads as CASSQMRVTEAFF.